These T cell receptor beta chains were read from a single sample in a study of blood T cell repertoires in COVID-19. Libraries were prepared by immunoSEQ multiplex PCR; TCRdb keeps only in-frame clonotypes and omits some of them. The table records 400,000 to 450,000 clones, approximately 90% of them present only once. Source material: PBMCs or T cells enriched from blood (not recorded which). These receptors were obtained from a man in his thirties or forties who had recovered from COVID-19. Both conserved end residues are part of each CDR3. The D gene is left open where the match is weak. Some rows mark clone size as missing; the rest say once, few, many or name a class of expanded clone.

TGTGCCAGCGCGATTTTGGGAGAAAACTATGGCTACACCTTC	CASAILGENYGYTF	-	-	TRBV28	TRBJ1-2
TGTGCCATCAGTGTAGGGGGAAGCAATCAGCCCCAGCATTTT	CAISVGGSNQPQHF	-	-	TRBV10-3	TRBJ1-5
TGTGCCAGCAGCACACTAGGGGGGGAAGAGACCCAGTACTTC	CASSTLGGEETQYF	-	-	TRBV27	TRBJ2-5
TGTGCCAGCAGCCCGGTTGATCATGAGCAGTTCTTC	CASSPVDHEQFF	-	-	TRBV7-8	TRBJ2-1
TGCGCCAGCAGCCCTTCGTGGACAGGGAACACTGAAGCTTTCTTT	CASSPSWTGNTEAFF	-	TRBD1	TRBV4-1	TRBJ1-1
TGTGCCAGCAGCTTCGACAGGGGGACCTATGGCTACACCTTC	CASSFDRGTYGYTF	-	TRBD1	TRBV7-2	TRBJ1-2
TGTGCCATCAGTGAGCACGACAGGGAGCAGCCCCAGCATTTT	CAISEHDREQPQHF	-	TRBD1	TRBV10-3	TRBJ1-5
TGTGCCAGCAGCCGCATTACCGGGACTGAAGCTTTCTTT	CASSRITGTEAFF	-	-	TRBV7-9	TRBJ1-1
TGTGCCAGCAGTAGAGACAGAGCCTACGAGCAGTACTTC	CASSRDRAYEQYF	once	-	TRBV6-5	TRBJ2-7
TGTGCCAGCAGCCCAGGACAGGGTCGACAGCCCCAGCATTTT	CASSPGQGRQPQHF	-	TRBD1	TRBV7-2	TRBJ1-5
TGTGCCAGCAGCGTAGGAGCCCTTACTTTTGGTGAAAAACTGTTTTTT	CASSVGALTFGEKLFF	-	-	TRBV9	TRBJ1-4
TGTGCCAGCACCTCTTTACGCAGCTCCTATAATTCACCCCTCCACTTT	CASTSLRSSYNSPLHF	-	-	TRBV28	TRBJ1-6
TGTGCCAGCAGCTCCGGTAGCGGGAGGGCCTTTGCCGAGCAGTTCTTC	CASSSGSGRAFAEQFF	-	TRBD2	TRBV28	TRBJ2-1
TGTGCCACAGGACTAGCGGGTGGTACAGATACGCAGTATTTT	CATGLAGGTDTQYF	-	TRBD2	TRBV19	TRBJ2-3
TGTGCCAGCAGTTTAGGCCTAAATTCACCCCTCCACTTT	CASSLGLNSPLHF	-	-	TRBV12-3/TRBV12-4	TRBJ1-6
TGTGCCAGCTCAAGAGCGGGGGGACTCCTAGAGACCCAGTACTTC	CASSRAGGLLETQYF	-	TRBD2	TRBV18	TRBJ2-5
TGCGCCAGCAACCGGGACAGACAAGAGACCCAGTACTTC	CASNRDRQETQYF	-	TRBD1	TRBV5-1	TRBJ2-5
TGCGCCAGCAGCTTAGGGACTAGCGGGAGGGGTTACGAGCAGTACTTC	CASSLGTSGRGYEQYF	-	TRBD2	TRBV5-1	TRBJ2-7
TGTGCCATCAGGGCTGACTCCTACGAGCAGTACTTC	CAIRADSYEQYF	few	-	TRBV10-3	TRBJ2-7
TGTGCCGCGGAACAGGGTCCGACTAACTATGGCTACACCTTC	CAAEQGPTNYGYTF	-	-	TRBV28	TRBJ1-2
TGTGCCAGTAGTATATCAGGAGATACGCAGTATTTT	CASSISGDTQYF	-	-	TRBV19	TRBJ2-3
TGTGCCACCAATTCAGGTTTTCGTGAAAAACTGTTTTTT	CATNSGFREKLFF	-	-	TRBV19	TRBJ1-4
TGTGCCACCAGTCGACAGGGAAGCAATCAGCCCCAGCATTTT	CATSRQGSNQPQHF	-	TRBD1	TRBV15	TRBJ1-5
TGTGCCAGCAGTAAACAGGGGGCGAACACTGAAGCTTTCTTT	CASSKQGANTEAFF	-	TRBD1	TRBV6-5	TRBJ1-1
TGTGCCACCAGCAGAGATCAGACGGGGGGCGACGAGCAGTACTTC	CATSRDQTGGDEQYF	-	-	TRBV15	TRBJ2-7
TGTGCCTGGAGTACATTGGGACAGGGGAATTCACCCCTCCACTTT	CAWSTLGQGNSPLHF	-	TRBD1	TRBV30	TRBJ1-6
TGTGCCAGTAGTATAAAGGGGGAGGGAAGCTACGAGCAGTACTTC	CASSIKGEGSYEQYF	-	-	TRBV19	TRBJ2-7
TGTGCCAGCAGCAGATTTAATGAGCAGTTCTTC	CASSRFNEQFF	-	-	TRBV6-5	TRBJ2-1
TGTGCCAGCAGCCCGGACAGTAGCTCCTACAATGAGCAGTTCTTC	CASSPDSSSYNEQFF	-	-	TRBV3-1/TRBV3-2	TRBJ2-1
TGCGCCAGCTCCCGGGAACCGCTCGGTTCTGGAAACACCATATATTTT	CASSREPLGSGNTIYF	-	-	TRBV5-1	TRBJ1-3
TGCGCCAGCAGCACCACCGGGACAGGGGCGACTGAAGCTTTCTTT	CASSTTGTGATEAFF	-	TRBD1	TRBV5-1	TRBJ1-1
TGTGCCAGCAGCTTAGACAGCTTTGTCTACGAGCAGTACTTC	CASSLDSFVYEQYF	-	-	TRBV7-9	TRBJ2-7
TGTGCCACCAGCAGACTTTCCCCTGGGACAGCCGCGAACACTGAAGCTTTCTTT	CATSRLSPGTAANTEAFF	-	TRBD1	TRBV15	TRBJ1-1
TGCGCCAGCAGCCTCGGGACAGCGGGTGAAAAACTGTTTTTT	CASSLGTAGEKLFF	-	TRBD1	TRBV4-1	TRBJ1-4
TGCAGTGCTGCCCTATGGCAGCCCCAGCATTTT	CSAALWQPQHF	once	-	TRBV20-1	TRBJ1-5
TGCAGTGCTAGTCATAATGAAAAACTGTTTTTT	CSASHNEKLFF	-	-	TRBV20-1	TRBJ1-4
TGTGCCAGCCTCCGTACAGGTCCCAACACCATATATTTT	CASLRTGPNTIYF	-	-	TRBV7-9	TRBJ1-3
TGCGCCAGCAGGCCTGACTCCGAAGGACCCCTCCACTTT	CASRPDSEGPLHF	-	-	TRBV5-1	TRBJ1-6
TGTGCCAGCAGTACGGGACTCAACGGCTACGAGCAGTACTTC	CASSTGLNGYEQYF	-	-	TRBV5-5	TRBJ2-7
TGTGCCAGCAGTTCGCGGGAGGCCTTCCTGGGAGAGCAGTACTTC	CASSSREAFLGEQYF	-	TRBD2	TRBV7-2	TRBJ2-7
TGCGCCAGCAGCCAAGATCAGGGAAGCTCCTACAATGAGCAGTTCTTC	CASSQDQGSSYNEQFF	once	-	TRBV4-1	TRBJ2-1
TGTGCCAGCAGTTCGATTCCTTTGACGGGCACCGGGGAGCTGTTTTTT	CASSSIPLTGTGELFF	-	-	TRBV6-5	TRBJ2-2
TGTGCCAGCTCCAGCGGACAGGACACTGAAGCTTTCTTT	CASSSGQDTEAFF	-	TRBD1	TRBV18	TRBJ1-1
TGTGCCAGCAGTTCCGGGGCTAGCGGGAAGGGCGAGCAGTACTTC	CASSSGASGKGEQYF	-	TRBD2	TRBV27	TRBJ2-7
TGCAGCGTTGCCGACAGAGAGCAGCCCCAGCATTTT	CSVADREQPQHF	-	-	TRBV29-1	TRBJ1-5